This is a list of T cell receptor beta chains from one sample in a study of beta chain features in type 1 diabetes. Libraries were prepared by immunoSEQ multiplex PCR; TCRdb keeps only in-frame clonotypes and omits some of them. The sample carries about 620,000 clones, about a sixth recorded once. The sequenced sample consisted of naive CD4+ T cells from blood. The receptors here all came from a man between 18 and 35 years old in good health. CDR3s include the opening cysteine and the closing phenylalanine or tryptophan. Each record gives: D gene, clone size, V gene, J gene, CDR3 protein, CDR3 DNA. The D gene is left open where the match is weak. A clone size is listed for some rows: how often the clone was seen (once, few, many), or a class if it is expanded.

TRBD1,few,TRBV28,TRBJ1-1,CASRAGTANTEAFF,TGTGCCAGCAGGGCCGGGACAGCGAACACTGAAGCTTTCTTT
.,few,TRBV5-1,TRBJ2-5,CASSLDRQETQYF,TGCGCCAGCAGCTTGGACCGGCAAGAGACCCAGTACTTC
.,few,TRBV18,TRBJ2-2,CASSPPQVMNTGELFF,TGTGCCAGCTCACCACCACAGGTGATGAACACCGGGGAGCTGTTTTTT
TRBD2,.,TRBV4-2,TRBJ2-3,CASSQRTSGTDTQYF,TGTGCCAGCAGCCAAAGGACTAGCGGCACAGATACGCAGTATTTT
TRBD2,few,TRBV19,TRBJ2-2,CASSTLAGAGELFF,TGTGCCAGTAGTACCTTAGCGGGAGCCGGGGAGCTGTTTTTT
.,.,TRBV7-8,TRBJ1-1,CASSPERNTEAFF,TGTGCCAGCAGCCCAGAGAGAAACACTGAAGCTTTCTTT
.,.,TRBV5-4,TRBJ2-7,CASSLGRGDEQYF,TGTGCCAGCAGCTTGGGCCGTGGGGACGAGCAGTACTTC
TRBD1,.,TRBV7-8,TRBJ2-7,CASSSPWHRGNEQYF,TGTGCCAGCAGCTCCCCCTGGCACAGGGGAAACGAGCAGTACTTC
TRBD1,few,TRBV25-1,TRBJ1-5,CASSAGGGWGNQPQHF,TGTGCCAGCAGTGCAGGGGGCGGTTGGGGTAATCAGCCCCAGCATTTT
TRBD1,.,TRBV18,TRBJ2-7,CASSPIVIGQGSYEQYF,TGTGCCAGCTCACCAATAGTAATAGGACAGGGCTCCTACGAGCAGTACTTC
.,few,TRBV4-1,TRBJ2-2,CASSQGTANTGELFF,TGCGCCAGCAGCCAAGGGACAGCGAACACCGGGGAGCTGTTTTTT
TRBD1,.,TRBV19,TRBJ2-3,CAYRDRGCPDTQYF,TGTGCGTATCGGGACAGGGGGTGCCCAGATACGCAGTATTTT
.,few,TRBV7-3,TRBJ2-3,CASSGGRADTQYF,TGTGCCAGCAGCGGGGGGAGAGCAGATACGCAGTATTTT
.,.,TRBV7-3,TRBJ1-2,CASSLTHGTHYGYTF,TGTGCCAGCAGCTTAACACATGGGACACACTATGGCTACACCTTC
.,few,TRBV5-1,TRBJ2-2,CASSLPDRNTGELFF,TGCGCCAGCAGCTTACCCGACAGGAACACCGGGGAGCTGTTTTTT
.,.,TRBV7-9,TRBJ2-3,CASTSNTDTQYF,TGTGCCAGCACCTCCAATACAGATACGCAGTATTTT
.,few,TRBV29-1,TRBJ2-7,CSVAKTGTRTNYEQYF,TGCAGCGTCGCAAAGACAGGGACCAGGACTAATTACGAGCAGTACTTC
.,.,TRBV27,TRBJ2-3,CASSKNRPKGTDTQYF,TGTGCCAGCAGTAAAAACAGGCCGAAGGGCACAGATACGCAGTATTTT
.,.,TRBV11-2,TRBJ2-7,CASSWSDTPYEQYF,TGTGCCAGCAGCTGGTCGGACACTCCCTACGAGCAGTACTTC
.,few,TRBV10-3,TRBJ2-7,CAISESPPSEQYF,TGTGCCATCAGTGAGTCGCCCCCCTCAGAGCAGTACTTC
.,.,TRBV19,TRBJ1-1,CASSRHGDTEAFF,TGTGCCAGTAGTAGGCATGGGGACACTGAAGCTTTCTTT
.,few,TRBV4-1,TRBJ2-6,CASSQTGHLSGANVLTF,TGCGCCAGCAGCCAGACAGGCCACCTCTCTGGGGCCAACGTCCTGACTTTC
.,few,TRBV9,TRBJ1-2,CASSGTPRRPYGYTF,TGTGCCAGCAGCGGTACCCCCAGACGCCCCTATGGCTACACCTTC
TRBD2,few,TRBV7-3,TRBJ2-1,CASSLSGAYNEQFF,TGTGCCAGCAGCCTTAGCGGGGCTTACAATGAGCAGTTCTTC
.,few,TRBV18,TRBJ1-4,CASSSGEKLFF,TGTGCCAGCTCATCTGGGGAAAAACTGTTTTTT
.,.,TRBV6-1,TRBJ1-6,CASSEQSYNSPLHF,TGTGCCAGCAGTGAGCAGAGCTATAATTCACCCCTCCACTTT
TRBD1,few,TRBV23-1,TRBJ1-5,CASSQRDRGGNQPQHF,TGCGCCAGCAGTCAAAGGGACAGGGGTGGCAATCAGCCCCAGCATTTT
TRBD1,.,TRBV11-3,TRBJ2-7,CASSFGQGGSYEQYF,TGTGCCAGCAGCTTCGGACAGGGGGGCTCCTACGAGCAGTACTTC
TRBD2,few,TRBV7-3,TRBJ2-7,CASSPGTRGYEQYF,TGTGCCAGCAGCCCCGGGACTAGGGGCTACGAGCAGTACTTC
.,few,TRBV4-3,TRBJ2-3,CASSRQDRSTDTQYF,TGCGCCAGCAGCCGACAGGACCGTAGCACAGATACGCAGTATTTT
TRBD1,.,TRBV27,TRBJ2-5,CASSSAGQGASETQYF,TGTGCCAGCTCTTCGGCGGGACAGGGGGCGTCGGAGACCCAGTACTTC
.,few,TRBV7-8,TRBJ2-7,CASSLETMPAYEQYF,TGTGCCAGCAGCTTGGAGACAATGCCTGCCTACGAGCAGTACTTC
.,.,TRBV9,TRBJ1-2,CASSVGGDYGYTF,TGTGCCAGCAGCGTAGGGGGTGACTATGGCTACACCTTC
.,few,TRBV18,TRBJ1-1,CASSSSLNTEAFF,TGTGCCAGCTCAAGTTCACTGAACACTGAAGCTTTCTTT
TRBD2,few,TRBV7-2,TRBJ2-5,CASSLSGGETQYF,TGTGCCAGCAGCTTATCGGGAGGAGAGACCCAGTACTTC
.,.,TRBV25-1,TRBJ1-1,CASQGSRHNTEAFF,TGTGCCAGCCAAGGTAGCAGACATAACACTGAAGCTTTCTTT